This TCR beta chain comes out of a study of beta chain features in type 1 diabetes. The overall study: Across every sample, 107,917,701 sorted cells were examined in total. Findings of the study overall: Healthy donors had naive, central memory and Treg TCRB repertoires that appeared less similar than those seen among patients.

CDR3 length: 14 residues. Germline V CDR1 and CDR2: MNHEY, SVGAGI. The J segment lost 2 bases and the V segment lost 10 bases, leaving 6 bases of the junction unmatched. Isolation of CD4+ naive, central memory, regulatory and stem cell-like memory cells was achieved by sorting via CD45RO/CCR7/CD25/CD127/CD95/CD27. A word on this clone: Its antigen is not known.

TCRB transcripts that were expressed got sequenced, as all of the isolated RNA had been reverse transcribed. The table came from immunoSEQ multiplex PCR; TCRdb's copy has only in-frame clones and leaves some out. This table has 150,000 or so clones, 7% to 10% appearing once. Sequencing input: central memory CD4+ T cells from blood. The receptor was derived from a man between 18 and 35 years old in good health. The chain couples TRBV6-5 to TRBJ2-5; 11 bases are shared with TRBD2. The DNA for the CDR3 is TGTGCCACAGCCACTAGCGGGGGACAAGAGACCCAGTACTTC. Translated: CATATSGGQETQYF.